A selection of T cell receptor beta chains follows, all from one sample in a study of response to subunit inactivated influenza vaccine. MiXCR, applied by TCRdb to the RT-PCR reads, yields one record per CDR3 protein. The sample contains some 190,000 distinct CDR3 sequences, over 13% of which appear only once. The material was CD8+ T cells sorted from PBMCs, obtained roughly 5 days after vaccination. Receptors were obtained from a man aged 45-65 years who received an inactivated influenza vaccine. Each CDR3 is given without its conserved first and last residue. The order of the fields is D gene, J gene, V gene, CDR3 protein. A D gene is named only where the DNA matches it firmly.

d_call: NA
j_call: TRBJ2-7
v_call: TRBV29-1
cdr3_aa: SVYRPGEQY

d_call: NA
j_call: TRBJ1-2
v_call: TRBV25-1
cdr3_aa: ASKTSANGYT

d_call: TRBD1
j_call: TRBJ2-1
v_call: TRBV6-1
cdr3_aa: ASSPSGTGGYNEQF

d_call: NA
j_call: TRBJ2-7
v_call: TRBV6-5
cdr3_aa: ASSYGGLQEQY

d_call: NA
j_call: TRBJ2-2
v_call: TRBV5-6
cdr3_aa: ASSPWGFETGELF

d_call: TRBD2
j_call: TRBJ2-1
v_call: TRBV11-2
cdr3_aa: ASSFTSGYYNEQF

d_call: NA
j_call: TRBJ1-5
v_call: TRBV7-6
cdr3_aa: ASSLIWGQPQH

d_call: TRBD2
j_call: TRBJ2-1
v_call: TRBV6-2/TRBV6-3
cdr3_aa: ASSYLGLASNEQF

d_call: NA
j_call: TRBJ1-4
v_call: TRBV27
cdr3_aa: ASSFVRNEKLF

d_call: NA
j_call: TRBJ1-5
v_call: TRBV20-1
cdr3_aa: SARPYSDNQPQH

d_call: NA
j_call: TRBJ1-1
v_call: TRBV20-1
cdr3_aa: SARADREAF

d_call: TRBD2
j_call: TRBJ2-7
v_call: TRBV6-2/TRBV6-3
cdr3_aa: ASSYPTSGEKYEQY

d_call: NA
j_call: TRBJ1-6
v_call: TRBV20-1
cdr3_aa: SARDRGTSSYNSPLH

d_call: TRBD1
j_call: TRBJ2-7
v_call: TRBV7-9
cdr3_aa: ASSSTGDGEQY

d_call: NA
j_call: TRBJ2-1
v_call: TRBV4-1
cdr3_aa: ASSHTGSYNEQF

d_call: TRBD2
j_call: TRBJ2-3
v_call: TRBV11-2
cdr3_aa: ASTGRRALDTQY

d_call: TRBD1
j_call: TRBJ2-3
v_call: TRBV12-3/TRBV12-4
cdr3_aa: ASSWDSVLTDTQY